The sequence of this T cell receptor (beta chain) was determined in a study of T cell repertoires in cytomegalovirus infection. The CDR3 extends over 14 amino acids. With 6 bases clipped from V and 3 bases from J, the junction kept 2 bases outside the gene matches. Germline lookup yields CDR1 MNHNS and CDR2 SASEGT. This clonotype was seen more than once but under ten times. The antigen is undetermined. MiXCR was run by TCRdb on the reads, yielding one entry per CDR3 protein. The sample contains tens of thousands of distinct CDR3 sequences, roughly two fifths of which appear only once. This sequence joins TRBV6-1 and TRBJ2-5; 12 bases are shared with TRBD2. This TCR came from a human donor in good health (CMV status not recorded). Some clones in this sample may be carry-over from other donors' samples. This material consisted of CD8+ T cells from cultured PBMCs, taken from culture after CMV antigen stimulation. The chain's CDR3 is CASSRLAGEETQYF. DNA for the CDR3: TGTGCCAGCAGCAGACTAGCGGGAGAAGAGACCCAGTACTTC.